The entry below gives a single T cell receptor beta chain sequence along with its context. Its cognate antigen is unknown. The run of the v3.0 immunoSEQ assay was at survey level. The table came from immunoSEQ multiplex PCR; TCRdb's copy has only in-frame clones and leaves some out. Of around 30,000 clones listed, about 85% are singletons. The CDR3 has 17 amino acids. Trimming removed 5 bases from V and 0 bases from J, with 17 bases in between. Germline V gene sequence: CDR1 LNHDA, CDR2 SQIVND (reference sequence). This sample was included in a study of long-term antiretroviral therapy in people with HIV. Study-wide results and limits: The study collected no data on ART adherence, viral resistance or therapy changes. Specimen acquisition occurred between the mid-2000s and the late 2010s, potentially under older ART regimens.

The sample here was unsorted PBMCs, taken 3 years after starting antiretroviral therapy. This TCR was recovered from a man aged 40-55 years with HIV. The chain joins TRBV19 to TRBJ1-5; tentatively, D is TRBD1 (5 bases). The CDR3 coding sequence is TGTGCCAGTAGTCGGGGAGGCGGGGGAAATAGCAATCAGCCCCAGCATTTT. Translated, it gives CASSRGGGGNSNQPQHF.